These 28 T cell receptor beta chains were all obtained from the same sample, sequenced in a study of Ad26.COV2.S vaccination and SARS-CoV-2 variants. Sample treatment: some 20 received Ad26.COV2.S at low or high dose, single or two shots; 5 received placebo; per-sample allocation not given. Day 63 after the first vaccine or placebo injection was the time point for sampling. TCRdb's table, derived via immunoSEQ multiplex PCR, lists solely in-frame clones and lacks some. Of almost 400,000 clones listed, around nine tenths are singletons. Here the sequenced sample was peripheral blood, taken in a trial of Ad26.COV2.S vaccine versus placebo. These TCRs come from a person aged 18-60 years who received the Ad26.COV2.S COVID-19 vaccine or a placebo.

The chain recombines TRBV3-1 (or the pseudogene TRBV3-2) with TRBJ1-1; unclear D gene. The CDR3 is 13 amino acids. V lost 4 bases and J 6 bases, leaving 12 bases between the germline ends. From germline, CDR1 is LGHDT and CDR2 YNNKEL (reference sequence). The DNA of the CDR3 is TGTGCCAGCAGCCTTTCTGTTCGCTCTGAAGCTTTCTTT. Protein product: CASSLSVRSEAFF.

V is TRBV7-9 and J is TRBJ1-2; TRBD1 agrees at 8 bases. V gave up 5 bases and J gave up 6 bases; unmatched junction bases: 8. This CDR3 is 14 amino acids long. Germline CDR1 SEHNR, CDR2 FQNEAQ (reference sequence). The CDR3 here is CASSIGQGWDGYTF. CDR3 nucleotides: TGTGCCAGCAGCATCGGACAGGGATGGGATGGCTACACCTTC.

The V call is TRBV18, the J call TRBJ2-1; a possible D gene is TRBD1 (6 bases). V lost 1 base to trimming and J lost 1 base, with 11 bases between them. CDR1 and CDR2 (germline): KGHSH, LQKENI. The CDR3 has 16 amino acids. As DNA, the CDR3 is TGTGCCAGCTCACCACTCGGGACACCTTCCTACAATGAGCAGTTCTTC. The encoded protein is CASSPLGTPSYNEQFF.

The chain combines TRBV19 with TRBJ2-3; D might be TRBD1 (5 bases). Between the trimmed V and J ends, which lost 3 bases and 4 bases, there was a span of 11 bases. Germline CDR1 LNHDA, CDR2 SQIVND (reference sequence). This CDR3 is built from 14 residues. The CDR3 loop is CASSMGSRADTQYF. CDR3 in DNA: TGTGCCAGTAGTATGGGTAGCAGGGCAGATACGCAGTATTTT.

This clone was seen a single time. This clone may be a read error of a much larger clone one base away. The V call is TRBV7-8, the J call TRBJ2-5; D remains ambiguous. The CDR3 loop spans 10 amino acids. The V gene's germline CDR1 is SGHVS and CDR2 FQNEAQ. Trimming cost V 5 bases and J 4 bases, with 2 bases left between them. The CDR3, as DNA: TGTGCCAGCAGCCGAGAGACCCAGTACTTC. This encodes CASSRETQYF. The whole variable domain, filled in from reference TRBV7-8 and TRBJ2-5, reads GAGVSQSPRYKVAKRGQDVALRCDPISGHVSLFWYQQALGQGPEFLTYFQNEAQLDKSGLPSDRFFAERPEGSVSTLKIQRTQQEDSAVYLCASSRETQYFGPGTRLLVL.

The chain recombines TRBV11-2 with TRBJ2-2; D is undetermined. This CDR3 contains 15 residues. Germline CDR1 is SGHAT and CDR2 is FQNNGV. The ends were cut back, 2 bases at V and 3 bases at J, with 10 bases in the middle. CDR3 sequence: CASSLSTAHTGELFF. In nucleotides, the CDR3 is TGTGCCAGCAGCTTATCCACGGCCCACACCGGGGAGCTGTTTTTT.

The chain carries TRBV19 and TRBJ1-1; D ambiguous. The CDR3 consists of 14 residues. Germline-derived CDR1 and CDR2 are LNHDA and SQIVND (reference sequence). V was clipped by 2 bases and J by 1 base, with 8 bases between them. CDR3 loop: CASSIHLPNTEAFF. The CDR3 region has the DNA TGTGCCAGTAGTATACATCTGCCGAACACTGAAGCTTTCTTT.

The V and J genes are TRBV7-2 and TRBJ2-2; the D gene is possibly TRBD1 (5 bases). CDR3 length: 16 residues. With 10 bases removed from V and 3 bases from J, the gap between germline ends came to 21 bases. Germline loops: CDR1 SGHTA, CDR2 FQGNSA. CDR3 coding DNA: TGTGCCACCTACCATAGAGGCAGGGCGTACACCGGGGAGCTGTTTTTT. Protein: CATYHRGRAYTGELFF.

This clone showed up just once. Germline is not matched at one junction end, which may reflect a read error. The V call is TRBV19, the J call TRBJ1-5, with D perhaps matching TRBD1 (6 bases). Germline V gives CDR1 LNHDA, CDR2 SQIVND (reference sequence). This CDR3 contains 14 residues. The CDR3 coding sequence is TGTGCCAGTACTATAGACAGGAGCAATCAGCCCCAGCATTTT. Residues: CASTIDRSNQPQHF.

The J gene is TRBJ2-2, the V gene TRBV7-2, with 11 bases aligning to TRBD2. V gave up 0 bases and J gave up 1 base; unmatched junction bases: 1. Germline V gene lookup returns CDR1 SGHTA and CDR2 FQGNSA. The CDR3 runs 17 residues. The DNA of the CDR3 is TGTGCCAGCAGCTTAGCCGGACTAGCGGGGAACACCGGGGAGCTGTTTTTT. This sequence encodes CASSLAGLAGNTGELFF.

The CDR3 spells CASSQDRGGRETQYF. For the CDR3, the DNA is TGCGCCAGCAGCCAAGATAGGGGGGGCAGAGAGACCCAGTACTTC. The chain recombines TRBV4-1 with TRBJ2-5, with D possibly TRBD2 on 7 matching bases. Germline V gives CDR1 MGHRA, CDR2 YSYEKL. The V gene lost 0 bases and the J gene lost 4 bases, with 12 bases spanning the gap. This CDR3 contains 15 residues.

V usage is TRBV4-1 and J usage is TRBJ2-1, with 9 bases lining up with TRBD2. CDR1 is MGHRA and CDR2 is YSYEKL in the germline V gene. V lost 4 bases and J lost 4; bases outside the gene matches: 8. CDR3 length: 16 residues. The CDR3 region has the DNA TGCGCCAGCAGCCTCATAGGAGCGGGAGGATACAATGAGCAGTTCTTC. Translating gives CASSLIGAGGYNEQFF.

The chain has TRBV24-1 and TRBJ2-7; D may be TRBD2 (7 bases). The CDR3 spans 17 residues. Trimming shortened V by 5 bases and J by 6 bases, and 25 bases separated the two germline ends. Germline V gene lookup returns CDR1 KGHDR and CDR2 SFDVKD. Here the CDR3 reads CATSGGGSISGVREQYF. In DNA form, the CDR3 reads TGTGCCACCAGTGGGGGAGGGAGCATTTCAGGGGTCCGCGAGCAGTACTTC.

The chain is built from TRBV30 and TRBJ2-7, with TRBD1 identical over 10 bases. The CDR3 runs to 14 residues. CDR1 and CDR2 from the germline V gene are GTSNPN and SVGIG (reference sequence). J was trimmed by 2 bases and V by 1 base; bases with no gene match: 2. The CDR3 bases are TGTGCCTGGAGTGAGGGGACAGGGGCCTACGAGCAGTACTTC. Amino acids: CAWSEGTGAYEQYF.

The CDR3 DNA sequence: TGTGCCAGCAGCTCCGTCGCAGGGGGCGGGGTAGGCGAAAAACTGTTTTTT. This gives the protein CASSSVAGGGVGEKLFF. The chain couples TRBV11-2 to TRBJ1-4; TRBD1 aligns across 8 bases. This CDR3 spans 17 amino acids. Germline assignment: CDR1 SGHAT and CDR2 FQNNGV. With 4 bases clipped from V and 8 bases from J, the junction kept 15 bases outside the gene matches.

The J gene is TRBJ2-2, the V gene TRBV11-3; D is possibly TRBD1 (7 bases). Germline-derived CDR1 and CDR2 are SGHNT and YENEEA. Between the trimmed V and J ends, which lost 11 bases and 7 bases, there was a span of 14 bases. The CDR3 loop spans 12 amino acids. In DNA form, the CDR3 reads TGTGCCGGAGGGGGCCGACACGGGGAGCTGTTTTTT. It encodes CAGGGRHGELFF.

The count of this clone is one. The V call is TRBV5-1, the J call TRBJ1-1, with D tentatively TRBD1 (5 bases). The CDR3 is 15 amino acids. Trimming left V 4 bases short and J 3 bases short, with 16 bases between. Germline-derived CDR1 and CDR2 are SGHRS and YFSETQ. CDR3 bases: TGCGCCAGCAGCCCAAAAGCGGGGCAGGACACTGAAGCTTTCTTT. It codes for CASSPKAGQDTEAFF. Full variable domain (outside the CDR3, taken from reference TRBV5-1 and TRBJ1-1): KAGVTQTPRYLIKTRGQQVTLSCSPISGHRSVSWYQQTPGQGLQFLFEYFSETQRNKGNFPGRFSGRQFSNSRSEMNVSTLELGDSALYLCASSPKAGQDTEAFFGQGTRLTVV.

The chain couples TRBV2 to TRBJ2-3, with TRBD2 identical over 8 bases. This CDR3 is 14 amino acids long. CDR1 and CDR2 (germline): SNHLY, FYNNEI. The V segment lost 7 bases and the J segment 3 bases; nucleotides outside the gene matches: 6. The CDR3 here is CASNLAGRTDTQYF. The CDR3 coding sequence is TGTGCCAGCAACTTAGCGGGGCGTACAGATACGCAGTATTTT. Full variable domain (missing parts from reference TRBV2 and TRBJ2-3): EPEVTQTPSHQVTQMGQEVILRCVPISNHLYFYWYRQILGQKVEFLVSFYNNEISEKSEIFDDQFSVERPDGSNFTLKIRSTKLEDSAMYFCASNLAGRTDTQYFGPGTRLTVL.

This chain connects TRBV3-1 (or the pseudogene TRBV3-2) to TRBJ2-5, with 9 bases that match TRBD2. With 4 bases clipped from V and 4 bases from J, the junction kept 4 bases outside the gene matches. CDR3 size: 14 residues. The V gene's germline CDR1 is LGHDT and CDR2 YNNKEL (reference sequence). The CDR3 sequence: CASSPSSGIETQYF. CDR3 nucleotides: TGTGCCAGCAGCCCGTCTAGCGGGATAGAGACCCAGTACTTC.

J is TRBJ2-7 and V is TRBV13; D possibly corresponds to TRBD2 (5 bases). Germline-derived CDR1 and CDR2 are PRHDT and FYEKMQ (reference sequence). The CDR3 runs 12 residues. V was trimmed by 5 bases and J by 7 bases, leaving 12 bases between them. CDR3 loop: CASSPPTGEQYF. For the CDR3, the DNA is TGTGCCAGCAGCCCCCCGACGGGAGAGCAGTACTTC.

The chain joins TRBV11-3 to TRBJ2-3; D might be TRBD1 or TRBD2, each matching 5 bases. CDR3 length equals 15 residues. Germline V gene data show CDR1 as SGHNT and CDR2 as YENEEA. V was clipped by 4 bases and J by 5 bases, with 16 bases between them. The CDR3 spells CASSSPGPRGDTQYF. CDR3 bases: TGTGCCAGCAGCTCCCCGGGACCCCGAGGAGATACGCAGTATTTT.

CDR3 in amino acids: CASSLVLVTDTQYF. The CDR3 bases are TGTGCCAGCAGCTTAGTTTTGGTCACAGATACGCAGTATTTT. The genes are TRBV11-2 and TRBJ2-3, with D unclear. V was pared by 1 base and J by 2 bases, with 7 bases between. CDR3 size: 14 residues. CDR1 is SGHAT and CDR2 is FQNNGV in the germline V gene.

This chain connects TRBV19 to TRBJ1-1; a possible D gene is TRBD1 (5 bases). The germline CDR1 and CDR2 sequences are LNHDA and SQIVND (reference sequence). Trimming stripped 1 base from V and 6 bases from J, with 30 bases between. The CDR3 has 20 residues. Here the CDR3 reads CASSIGGIGWGPPERAEAFF. CDR3 nucleotides: TGTGCCAGTAGTATAGGTGGGATCGGCTGGGGCCCTCCTGAGAGGGCTGAAGCTTTCTTT. The whole variable domain, remainder taken from reference TRBV19 and TRBJ1-1, is DGGITQSPKYLFRKEGQNVTLSCEQNLNHDAMYWYRQDPGQGLRLIYYSQIVNDFQKGDIAEGYSVSREKKESFPLTVTSAQKNPTAFYLCASSIGGIGWGPPERAEAFFGQGTRLTVV.

V and J are TRBV29-1 and TRBJ2-7, with 7 bases identical to TRBD2. Losses at the gene ends were 8 bases for V and 4 bases for J; bases not matched to a gene: 11. The CDR3 covers 13 residues. Germline CDR1 reads SQVTM; CDR2 reads ANQGSEA. The CDR3 DNA follows: TGCAGCCTGGCGGGGGAGGGGTGGTACGAGCAGTACTTC. Its translation is CSLAGEGWYEQYF.

This clone was seen just once. The chain recombines TRBV10-2 with TRBJ1-6; D remains ambiguous. Germline-derived CDR1 and CDR2 are WSHSY and SAAADI. This CDR3 spans 15 amino acids. With 4 bases removed from V and 7 bases from J, the gap between germline ends came to 14 bases. CDR3 nucleotides: TGCGCCAGCAGTGTAGTGTCCCCTCTGAATTCACCCCTCCACTTT. Amino acid sequence: CASSVVSPLNSPLHF.

The genes are TRBV5-1 and TRBJ2-3, with D unresolved. The CDR3 is 14 amino acids. Trimming stripped 4 bases from V and 0 bases from J, with 9 bases between. The germline V gene has CDR1 SGHRS and CDR2 YFSETQ. As DNA, the CDR3 is TGCGCCAGCAGCCCTACGGGTAGCACAGATACGCAGTATTTT. It specifies CASSPTGSTDTQYF.

The CDR3 sequence: CASSSPGNTEAFF. The CDR3 DNA is TGCGCCAGCAGCTCCCCAGGGAACACTGAAGCTTTCTTT. The V and J genes are TRBV5-1 and TRBJ1-1; D unclear. V lost 3 bases, J lost 1 base, and 7 bases lay in between. Germline CDR1 is SGHRS and CDR2 is YFSETQ. This CDR3 contains 13 residues.

The chain employs TRBV18 and TRBJ2-3; D gene uncertain. This CDR3 spans 13 amino acids. V was trimmed by 0 bases and J by 3 bases, leaving 4 bases between them. The germline V gene encodes CDR1 KGHSH and CDR2 LQKENI. The CDR3 DNA reads as TGTGCCAGCTCACCACCGGTAACAGATACGCAGTATTTT. Translating it yields CASSPPVTDTQYF.